Presented here are 32 T cell receptor beta chains from one specimen sequenced in a study of beta chain features in type 1 diabetes. cDNA synthesis used the whole RNA isolate, giving expressed TCRB sequences. The table came from immunoSEQ multiplex PCR; TCRdb's copy has only in-frame clones and leaves some out. Of 110,000 to 150,000 clones listed, less than 9% are singletons. Sequences were obtained from central memory CD4+ T cells from blood. The receptors stem from a woman aged 25 to 39 in good health.

A few counts support this clone. The V call is TRBV30, the J call TRBJ2-3, with 9 positions matching TRBD2. Germline loops: CDR1 GTSNPN, CDR2 SVGIG (reference sequence). V lost 2 bases, J lost 6 bases, and 9 bases stayed unmatched. The CDR3 totals 15 residues. CDR3 nucleotides: TGTGCCTGGAGTCGGTTAGCGGGAGATGGGGATACGCAGTATTTT. This gives the protein CAWSRLAGDGDTQYF.

This clone has ten or more counts. This chain joins TRBV15 and TRBJ1-5; no clear D. Germline CDR1 is LNHNV and CDR2 is YYDKDF (reference sequence). The V end lost 4 bases, the J end lost 5 bases, and 9 bases lay between the germline ends. This CDR3 has 13 amino acids. CDR3 nucleotides: TGTGCCACCAGCAAACAGACCGATCAGCCCCAGCATTTT. Its translation: CATSKQTDQPQHF. Supplemented by reference TRBV15 and TRBJ1-5, the full variable domain reads DAMVIQNPRYQVTQFGKPVTLSCSQTLNHNVMYWYQQKSSQAPKLLFHYYDKDFNNEADTPDNFQSRRPNTSFCFLDIRSPGLGDTAMYLCATSKQTDQPQHFGDGTRLSIL.

The V call is TRBV7-9, the J call TRBJ2-1, with 8 nucleotides matching TRBD2. Germline CDR1 is SEHNR and CDR2 is FQNEAQ (reference sequence). The V segment lost 5 bases and the J segment 4 bases; nucleotides outside the gene matches: 7. The CDR3 is 15 residues long. The CDR3 DNA follows: TGTGCCAGCAGCCCCGGGAGGGCCAGGTACAATGAGCAGTTCTTC. Amino acid sequence: CASSPGRARYNEQFF.

This clone was counted between two and nine times. V and J are TRBV7-8 and TRBJ2-7, with 10 bases aligning to TRBD1. Trimming at V came to 5 bases and at J to 5 bases, leaving 15 bases not matched to a gene. Germline CDR1 and CDR2: SGHVS and FQNEAQ. The length of the CDR3 is 17 residues. CDR3 coding DNA: TGTGCCAGCAGCCACAGGGCCCCCGGGACAGGGGCTCACGAGCAGTACTTC. Its translation: CASSHRAPGTGAHEQYF.

This clone appeared a few times. The chain recombines TRBV5-1 with TRBJ2-7; 14 nucleotides agree with TRBD2. Germline values: CDR1 SGHRS, CDR2 YFSETQ. The CDR3 covers 18 residues. Trimming removed 0 bases from V and 0 bases from J; junction bases left unmatched: 5. The CDR3 spells CASSLDRTSGGTSYEQYF. The CDR3 DNA reads TGCGCCAGCAGCTTGGATAGGACTAGCGGGGGGACCTCCTACGAGCAGTACTTC.

The chain couples TRBV4-3 to TRBJ1-2; tentatively, D is TRBD1 (6 bases). Germline CDR1 LGHNA, CDR2 YSLEER. Trimming took 4 bases from V and 7 from J, leaving 25 bases between them. CDR3 length equals 17 residues. CDR3 DNA sequence: TGCGCCAGCAGCCCCTGGGAGGGGGTTAGCTCGACTATTGGCTACACCTTC. Its translation is CASSPWEGVSSTIGYTF.

The chain employs TRBV5-4 and TRBJ2-1; 13 bases map to TRBD2. CDR1 and CDR2 (germline): SGHNT, YYREEE (reference sequence). This CDR3 has 16 amino acids. Losses at the gene ends were 5 bases for V and 9 bases for J; bases not matched to a gene: 11. The CDR3 DNA is TGTGCCAGCAGAACTACACTAGCGGGAGGGCCTCGTGAGCAGTTCTTC. Amino acid sequence: CASRTTLAGGPREQFF.

The chain carries TRBV28 and TRBJ1-2; D gene unclear. V was cut by 5 bases and J by 7 bases, with 11 bases left in between. The CDR3 runs to 12 residues. Germline values: CDR1 MDHEN, CDR2 SYDVKM. DNA for the CDR3: TGTGCCAGCAGTCGCGGGGTTGGTGGCTACACCTTC. Translating gives CASSRGVGGYTF.

This clone was counted ten times or more. This chain links TRBV14 with TRBJ2-5; D perhaps matches TRBD2 (6 bases). V lost 0 bases and J 4 bases, leaving 15 bases between the germline ends. Germline loops: CDR1 SGHDN, CDR2 FVKESK. The CDR3 sequence is 16 residues long. The CDR3 loop reads CASSQDRGSWPETQYF. The DNA of the CDR3 is TGTGCCAGCAGCCAAGATCGGGGGAGTTGGCCAGAGACCCAGTACTTC.

The J gene is TRBJ1-1, the V gene TRBV27; 10 positions agree with TRBD1. With 6 bases clipped from V and 1 base from J, the junction kept 8 bases outside the gene matches. The germline gives CDR1 MNHEY, CDR2 SMNVEV (reference sequence). The length of the CDR3 is 16 residues. The CDR3 protein is CASSRVGTGANTEAFF. DNA for the CDR3: TGTGCCAGCAGCCGCGTAGGGACAGGGGCGAACACTGAAGCTTTCTTT.

This clone has at least ten counts. The chain uses TRBV30 and TRBJ1-2; D is unresolved. V lost 6 bases to trimming and J lost 7 bases, with 12 bases between them. CDR3 size: 11 residues. Germline loops: CDR1 GTSNPN, CDR2 SVGIG (reference sequence). CDR3 loop: CACELIGGYTF. CDR3 nucleotides: TGTGCCTGCGAGCTCATCGGTGGCTACACCTTC.

This clone was counted only a few times. Other DNA sequences of this sample code for an identical CDR3. J is TRBJ2-2 and V is TRBV7-2, with unresolved D. The CDR3 runs 12 residues. CDR1 is SGHTA, CDR2 FQGNSA, per germline. The V end was cut by 1 base, the J end by 8 bases, with 5 bases between. DNA of the CDR3: TGTGCCAGCAGCTTAGACATAGGGGAGCTGTTTTTT. Translating it yields CASSLDIGELFF.

This clone was counted a few times. The chain uses TRBV18 and TRBJ2-2; a weak D match, TRBD2 (5 bases). The germline V and J ends were trimmed by 2 bases and 4 bases, with 5 bases remaining between them. CDR3 length: 13 residues. The germline gives CDR1 KGHSH, CDR2 LQKENI. The CDR3 DNA sequence: TGTGCCAGCTCACCAGGAGGCACCGGGGAGCTGTTTTTT. Its protein product is CASSPGGTGELFF.

The chain has TRBV7-9 and TRBJ1-4; TRBD1 might be the D (5 bases). In germline, CDR1 is SEHNR, CDR2 FQNEAQ (reference sequence). CDR3 size: 15 residues. The V gene lost 3 bases and the J gene lost 2 bases, with 10 bases spanning the gap. In nucleotides, the CDR3 is TGTGCCAGCAGCTTGGCCAGGGTGACTAATGAAAAACTGTTTTTT. Translation: CASSLARVTNEKLFF.

As to this clone: A read error may produce the germline difference seen at one junction end. V and J are TRBV7-7 and TRBJ2-1; 10 nucleotides match TRBD1. The germline CDR1 and CDR2 sequences are SSHAT and FNYEAQ (reference sequence). The CDR3 is 14 amino acids. The CDR3: CASSFGTGDNEQFF. The CDR3 bases are TGTGCTAGCAGCTTCGGGACAGGGGACAATGAGCAGTTCTTC.

This clone was seen only a few times. V is TRBV7-6 and J is TRBJ2-5; 7 nucleotides agree with TRBD2. J gave up 11 bases and V 5 bases, and 11 bases lay outside the gene matches. The CDR3 consists of 13 residues. CDR1 and CDR2 from the germline V gene are SGHVS and FNYEAQ. CDR3 DNA: TGTGCCAGCAGCCCGAGGGAGGCGGGGGAGCAGTACTTC. It translates to CASSPREAGEQYF. Based on the CDR3 plus reference TRBV7-6 and TRBJ2-5, the full variable domain is GAGVSQSPRYKVTKRGQDVALRCDPISGHVSLYWYRQALGQGPEFLTYFNYEAQQDKSGLPNDRFSAERPEGSISTLTIQRTEQRDSAMYRCASSPREAGEQYFGPGTRLLVL.

The rearrangement joins TRBV5-1 to TRBJ1-2, with D perhaps matching TRBD1 (5 bases). Germline V CDR1 and CDR2: SGHRS, YFSETQ. The CDR3 contains 15 residues. Deletions cut 4 bases from V and 6 bases from J, with 19 bases between. The CDR3 DNA follows: TGCGCCAGCAGCCCGATCCCCGCGGGGCCGGATGGCTACACCTTC. Translating gives CASSPIPAGPDGYTF.

This clone turned up a few times. The chain links TRBV2 to TRBJ2-5; 8 nucleotides match TRBD1. The CDR3 runs to 15 residues. Germline-derived CDR1 and CDR2 are SNHLY and FYNNEI. The V segment lost 4 bases and the J segment 5 bases; nucleotides outside the gene matches: 9. CDR3 DNA: TGTGCCAGCAGTGTTGGACAGGGTTTGAGGGAGACCCAGTACTTC. Encoded protein: CASSVGQGLRETQYF.

The chain combines TRBV19 with TRBJ1-1, with D unresolved. This CDR3 has 15 amino acids. Trimming took 1 base from V and 1 from J, leaving 10 bases between them. Germline lookup yields CDR1 LNHDA and CDR2 SQIVND (reference sequence). CDR3: CASSIGGGSNTEAFF. CDR3 nucleotide sequence: TGTGCCAGTAGTATAGGTGGAGGATCGAACACTGAAGCTTTCTTT.

The V gene is TRBV14, the J gene TRBJ2-3, with 14 bases that match TRBD2. CDR3 length equals 17 residues. Germline V lookup: CDR1 SGHDN, CDR2 FVKESK. V dropped 5 bases and J dropped 8; count of bases not matched to a gene: 12. DNA of the CDR3: TGTGCCAGCAGCGATCGGGGACTAGCGGGAGAGGCGGGTACGCAGTATTTT. It yields the protein CASSDRGLAGEAGTQYF.

This clone was seen a few times. This chain joins TRBV28 and TRBJ1-2; tentatively, D is TRBD1 (6 bases). Germline V gene lookup returns CDR1 MDHEN and CDR2 SYDVKM. V was trimmed by 5 bases and J by 7 bases, leaving 14 bases between them. The CDR3 is 13 residues long. The chain's CDR3 is CASSTRQESGYTF. CDR3 sequence (DNA): TGTGCCAGCAGTACCCGACAGGAAAGTGGCTACACCTTC.

This rearrangement joins TRBV10-2 to TRBJ1-1; D is unclear. The germline V gene has CDR1 WSHSY and CDR2 SAAADI. The length of the CDR3 is 10 residues. Trimming removed 8 bases from V and 7 bases from J, with 8 bases in between. The CDR3 DNA is TGCGCCAGCTGGGCGGGTGAAGCTTTCTTT. Encoded protein: CASWAGEAFF.

This clone was detected ten times or more. The chain links TRBV5-6 to TRBJ2-1; no clear D. The CDR3 covers 14 residues. Trimming cost V 1 base and J 8 bases, with 13 bases left between them. Germline CDR1 SGHDT, CDR2 YYEEEE. The CDR3, as DNA: TGTGCCAGCAGCTTGTATGGTAGCTCCCATGAGCAGTTCTTC. It encodes CASSLYGSSHEQFF. Together with reference TRBV5-6 and TRBJ2-1, the CDR3 gives the full variable domain: DAGVTQSPTHLIKTRGQQVTLRCSPKSGHDTVSWYQQALGQGPQFIFQYYEEEERQRGNFPDRFSGHQFPNYSSELNVNALLLGDSALYLCASSLYGSSHEQFFGPGTRLTVL.

The rearrangement uses TRBV7-9 and TRBJ2-3, with 10 positions matching TRBD2. Unmatched junction bases numbered 8, after V lost 4 bases and J lost 4 bases. This CDR3 has 16 residues. The V gene's germline CDR1 is SEHNR and CDR2 FQNEAQ (reference sequence). The CDR3 sequence: CASSYRLAGGADTQYF. The CDR3 DNA reads TGTGCCAGCAGCTACCGATTAGCGGGAGGAGCAGATACGCAGTATTTT. Combining the CDR3 with reference TRBV7-9 and TRBJ2-3 gives the whole variable domain DTGVSQNPRHKITKRGQNVTFRCDPISEHNRLYWYRQTLGQGPEFLTYFQNEAQLEKSRLLSDRFSAERPKGSFSTLEIQRTEQGDSAMYLCASSYRLAGGADTQYFGPGTRLTVL.

The chain has TRBV30 and TRBJ2-1; the D gene is possibly TRBD1 (5 bases). CDR1 is GTSNPN, CDR2 SVGIG, per germline (reference sequence). This CDR3 spans 14 amino acids. The V and J ends lost 4 bases and 7 bases respectively, with 17 bases between them. The CDR3 reads CAWIPMGQWNEQFF. The DNA of the CDR3 is TGTGCCTGGATACCGATGGGGCAATGGAATGAGCAGTTCTTC. Supplemented by reference TRBV30 and TRBJ2-1, the full variable domain reads SQTIHQWPATLVQPVGSPLSLECTVEGTSNPNLYWYRQAAGRGLQLLFYSVGIGQISSEVPQNLSASRPQDRQFILSSKKLLLSDSGFYLCAWIPMGQWNEQFFGPGTRLTVL.

This clone appeared many times. This chain joins TRBV4-3 and TRBJ1-4; D is unresolved. V lost 1 base and J 6 bases, leaving 9 bases between the germline ends. Germline V gene lookup returns CDR1 LGHNA and CDR2 YSLEER. This CDR3 is built from 14 residues. The CDR3 nucleotides are TGCGCCAGCAGCCAAGGCCCCTATGATGAAAAACTGTTTTTT. This encodes CASSQGPYDEKLFF.

The chain carries TRBV28 and TRBJ2-3; D gene uncertain. CDR1 and CDR2 from the germline V gene are MDHEN and SYDVKM. Trimming pared 7 bases from V and 9 bases from J, leaving 14 bases between. CDR3 length: 12 amino acids. CDR3 bases: TGTGCCAGCAATTCTAAGCTCCGGACGCAGTATTTT. Translating it yields CASNSKLRTQYF.

This clone was counted only a few times. This chain links TRBV7-3 with TRBJ2-4; unclear D gene. The CDR3 is 13 residues long. The germline gives CDR1 SGHTA, CDR2 FQGTGA. The ends were cut back, 5 bases at V and 2 bases at J, with 7 bases in the middle. The DNA for the CDR3 is TGTGCCAGCAGCCAAATGTCCAAAAACATTCAGTACTTC. This sequence encodes CASSQMSKNIQYF.

This clone was detected ten times or more. The chain links TRBV10-3 to TRBJ2-5, with 13 bases that match TRBD2. The V segment lost 2 bases and the J segment 5 bases; nucleotides outside the gene matches: 2. Germline lookup yields CDR1 ENHRY and CDR2 SYGVKD. The CDR3 length is 15 residues. CDR3 sequence (DNA): TGTGCCATCAGTGAGACTAGCGGGAGGGTGGAGACCCAGTACTTC. Translation: CAISETSGRVETQYF.

The chain couples TRBV7-3 to TRBJ2-2, with TRBD2 matching 7 bases. Germline-derived CDR1 and CDR2 are SGHTA and FQGTGA. With V trimmed by 1 base and J by 2 bases, 7 bases remained unmatched. The CDR3 length is 17 residues. In nucleotides, the CDR3 is TGTGCCAGCAGCTTAAAGGGGCTAGCGGACAACACCGGGGAGCTGTTTTTT. Protein: CASSLKGLADNTGELFF. Complete variable domain (other parts from reference TRBV7-3 and TRBJ2-2): GAGVSQTPSNKVTEKGKYVELRCDPISGHTALYWYRQSLGQGPEFLIYFQGTGAADDSGLPNDRFFAVRPEGSVSTLKIQRTERGDSAVYLCASSLKGLADNTGELFFGEGSRLTVL.

This clone was detected once. The chain recombines TRBV5-4 with TRBJ2-1; 14 bases are a match to TRBD2. Germline loops: CDR1 SGHNT, CDR2 YYREEE (reference sequence). The junction had 5 bases not matched to a gene; V was cut back by 4 bases and J by 8 bases. The CDR3 is made up of 15 amino acids. The CDR3 spells CASSRRLAGGHEQFF. The CDR3, as DNA: TGTGCCAGCAGCCGCCGACTAGCGGGAGGGCATGAGCAGTTCTTC.

The sample holds a few counts of this clone. Other DNA sequences in this sample translate to the same CDR3. The gene calls are TRBV18 and TRBJ1-1; 8 nucleotides line up with TRBD1. Germline assignment: CDR1 KGHSH and CDR2 LQKENI. V was pared by 3 bases and J by 3 bases, with 3 bases of the junction left unmatched. CDR3 size: 14 residues. The CDR3 region is CASSPNRGDTEAFF. The DNA of the CDR3 is TGTGCCAGCTCACCTAACAGGGGGGACACTGAAGCTTTCTTT.